A selection of T cell receptor beta chains follows, all from one sample in a study of blood T cell repertoires in COVID-19. The assay was immunoSEQ multiplex PCR, and TCRdb's table has in-frame clones only and misses some. The sample holds approximately 140,000 clones, around 88% seen once. Sequences were obtained from peripheral blood. Receptors were obtained from a human donor in a cohort sampled during active COVID-19. Each CDR3 is given with its conserved first and last residue. The D gene is left open where the match is weak. Part of the rows lack a size; the others show once, few, many or a class for expanded clones.

V gene: TRBV4-1
J gene: TRBJ2-5
D gene: .
clone size: .
CDR3 protein: CASSLTGSSETQYF
CDR3 DNA: TGCGCCAGCAGCTTGACAGGCTCGTCAGAGACCCAGTACTTC

V gene: TRBV9
J gene: TRBJ2-5
D gene: TRBD1
clone size: once
CDR3 protein: CASSGRDRGSETQYF
CDR3 DNA: TGTGCCAGCAGCGGCCGGGACAGGGGCTCGGAGACCCAGTACTTC

V gene: TRBV6-2/TRBV6-3
J gene: TRBJ2-2
D gene: TRBD1
clone size: .
CDR3 protein: CASSPHQGAVNTGELFF
CDR3 DNA: TGTGCCAGCAGCCCTCATCAGGGGGCCGTGAACACCGGGGAGCTGTTTTTT

V gene: TRBV11-2
J gene: TRBJ2-1
D gene: TRBD1
clone size: .
CDR3 protein: CASSPWTGSYNEQFF
CDR3 DNA: TGTGCCAGCAGCCCCTGGACAGGGAGCTACAATGAGCAGTTCTTC

V gene: TRBV5-5
J gene: TRBJ2-2
D gene: TRBD2
clone size: .
CDR3 protein: CASSSHSTSGGSEDGELFF
CDR3 DNA: TGTGCCAGCAGCAGCCACTCGACTAGCGGGGGGTCGGAGGACGGGGAGCTGTTTTTT

V gene: TRBV9
J gene: TRBJ2-1
D gene: .
clone size: .
CDR3 protein: CASSVWSNNEQFF
CDR3 DNA: TGTGCCAGCAGCGTCTGGTCTAACAATGAGCAGTTCTTC

V gene: TRBV30
J gene: TRBJ1-6
D gene: TRBD1
clone size: few
CDR3 protein: CAWTRQGTSPLHF
CDR3 DNA: TGTGCCTGGACGAGACAGGGTACTTCACCCCTCCACTTT

V gene: TRBV5-6
J gene: TRBJ1-3
D gene: .
clone size: .
CDR3 protein: CASSLDPTGHLTGNTIYF
CDR3 DNA: TGTGCCAGCAGCTTGGATCCAACCGGTCACCTTACTGGAAACACCATATATTTT

V gene: TRBV6-5
J gene: TRBJ1-4
D gene: .
clone size: once
CDR3 protein: CASRRLNENEKLFF
CDR3 DNA: TGTGCCAGCAGGAGACTGAATGAAAATGAAAAACTGTTTTTT

V gene: TRBV12-5
J gene: TRBJ2-2
D gene: .
clone size: .
CDR3 protein: CASAPGPGELFF
CDR3 DNA: TGTGCTAGTGCCCCTGGCCCCGGGGAGCTGTTTTTT

V gene: TRBV19
J gene: TRBJ1-5
D gene: .
clone size: .
CDR3 protein: CASSIPSSNQPQHF
CDR3 DNA: TGTGCCAGTAGTATACCCAGTTCCAATCAGCCCCAGCATTTT

V gene: TRBV19
J gene: TRBJ1-1
D gene: TRBD1
clone size: few
CDR3 protein: CASSIGTGAEAFF
CDR3 DNA: TGTGCCAGTAGTATAGGGACAGGGGCTGAAGCTTTCTTT

V gene: TRBV19
J gene: TRBJ1-2
D gene: .
clone size: .
CDR3 protein: CASSPDSNYGYTF
CDR3 DNA: TGTGCCAGTAGCCCCGACAGTAACTATGGCTACACCTTC

V gene: TRBV4-3
J gene: TRBJ1-6
D gene: .
clone size: .
CDR3 protein: CASSQDQDTGSPLHF
CDR3 DNA: TGCGCCAGCAGCCAAGACCAGGACACAGGTTCACCCCTCCACTTT

V gene: TRBV19
J gene: TRBJ2-1
D gene: TRBD2
clone size: .
CDR3 protein: CASSMASGGFGNEQFF
CDR3 DNA: TGTGCCAGTAGTATGGCTAGCGGGGGGTTTGGCAATGAGCAGTTCTTC

V gene: TRBV3-1/TRBV3-2
J gene: TRBJ1-2
D gene: .
clone size: .
CDR3 protein: CASSQASSPSGGYTF
CDR3 DNA: TGTGCCAGCAGCCAAGCGTCGTCTCCGAGTGGTGGCTACACCTTC

V gene: TRBV4-3
J gene: TRBJ2-5
D gene: TRBD1
clone size: once
CDR3 protein: CASSQGDRDQETQYF
CDR3 DNA: TGCGCCAGCAGCCAAGGGGACAGGGACCAAGAGACCCAGTACTTC

V gene: TRBV19
J gene: TRBJ1-5
D gene: .
clone size: .
CDR3 protein: CASSIDSRGLQPQHF
CDR3 DNA: TGTGCCAGTAGTATCGATAGCAGGGGCCTTCAGCCCCAGCATTTT

V gene: TRBV2
J gene: TRBJ1-5
D gene: .
clone size: few
CDR3 protein: CASSEEARQPQHF
CDR3 DNA: TGTGCCAGCAGTGAGGAAGCGCGGCAGCCCCAGCATTTT

V gene: TRBV6-5
J gene: TRBJ2-5
D gene: .
clone size: .
CDR3 protein: CASSSPGLVFRETQYF
CDR3 DNA: TGTGCCAGCAGTTCCCCAGGGTTGGTCTTTAGGGAGACCCAGTACTTC

V gene: TRBV6-2/TRBV6-3
J gene: TRBJ2-7
D gene: TRBD1
clone size: .
CDR3 protein: CASSYTRGQRSYEQYF
CDR3 DNA: TGTGCCAGCAGTTACACAAGGGGGCAGCGCTCCTACGAGCAGTACTTC

V gene: TRBV4-2
J gene: TRBJ2-7
D gene: TRBD2
clone size: .
CDR3 protein: CASSQESGPGGEQYF
CDR3 DNA: TGTGCCAGCAGCCAAGAATCAGGCCCCGGGGGGGAGCAGTACTTC

V gene: TRBV6-1
J gene: TRBJ2-5
D gene: .
clone size: once
CDR3 protein: CASSDWSGQETQYF
CDR3 DNA: TGTGCCAGCAGTGATTGGTCAGGTCAAGAGACCCAGTACTTC

V gene: TRBV6-5
J gene: TRBJ1-2
D gene: TRBD1
clone size: .
CDR3 protein: CASSHSTQGWDGYTF
CDR3 DNA: TGTGCCAGCAGCCACTCGACACAGGGGTGGGATGGCTACACCTTC

V gene: TRBV4-3
J gene: TRBJ2-3
D gene: .
clone size: .
CDR3 protein: CASSQARGSSDTQYF
CDR3 DNA: TGCGCCAGCAGCCAAGCTAGGGGGTCATCTGATACGCAGTATTTT

V gene: TRBV19
J gene: TRBJ2-1
D gene: TRBD2
clone size: .
CDR3 protein: CASSARLAGNNEQFF
CDR3 DNA: TGTGCCAGTAGTGCGAGACTAGCGGGGAACAATGAGCAGTTCTTC

V gene: TRBV7-2
J gene: TRBJ2-5
D gene: .
clone size: .
CDR3 protein: CASSYTVQETQYF
CDR3 DNA: TGTGCCAGCAGCTATACAGTACAGGAGACCCAGTACTTC

V gene: TRBV5-1
J gene: TRBJ2-7
D gene: .
clone size: .
CDR3 protein: CASSLRIRASGVEQYF
CDR3 DNA: TGCGCCAGCAGCTTAAGGATCCGGGCCTCGGGGGTCGAGCAGTACTTC

V gene: TRBV3-1/TRBV3-2
J gene: TRBJ2-3
D gene: .
clone size: .
CDR3 protein: CASSPGTGGDTQYF
CDR3 DNA: TGTGCCAGCAGCCCGGGTACCGGTGGGGATACGCAGTATTTT

V gene: TRBV3-1/TRBV3-2
J gene: TRBJ2-5
D gene: .
clone size: .
CDR3 protein: CATSDYPETQYF
CDR3 DNA: TGTGCCACCTCGGACTATCCGGAGACCCAGTACTTC

V gene: TRBV18
J gene: TRBJ2-5
D gene: TRBD2
clone size: .
CDR3 protein: CASSLGLEGTQYF
CDR3 DNA: TGTGCCAGCTCCCTCGGACTAGAGGGGACCCAGTACTTC

V gene: TRBV10-3
J gene: TRBJ2-7
D gene: TRBD1
clone size: .
CDR3 protein: CAISDRALSYEQYF
CDR3 DNA: TGTGCCATTTCGGACAGGGCCCTATCCTACGAGCAGTACTTC

V gene: TRBV3-1/TRBV3-2
J gene: TRBJ2-7
D gene: .
clone size: .
CDR3 protein: CASSQVPGLSWGYEQYF
CDR3 DNA: TGTGCCAGCAGCCAAGTTCCGGGACTCTCTTGGGGCTACGAGCAGTACTTC